The present T cell receptor beta chain was sequenced within a study of blood T cells in healthy people across ages. A second PCR, run for about 6 to 12 cycles, used a sample-barcoded 5' primer plus a J-beta primer mix. Each cDNA was tagged by a template-switch adaptor containing 12 random nucleotides. TCRdb recomputed calls from the 5' RACE reads with MiXCR, one row per CDR3 protein. The table has hundreds of thousands of distinct CDR3 sequences, about 55% seen once. With V trimmed by 2 bases and J by 1 base, 5 bases remained unmatched. The germline V gene encodes CDR1 DFQATT and CDR2 SNEGSKA (reference sequence). The CDR3 spans 15 residues. About this clonotype itself: Its matching antigen is unknown.

Study-wide results and caveats: Correlation between TCR beta diversity and naive T cell percentage was strong. Because sorting was not performed, PBMCs prevented conclusive naive versus antigen-experienced comparison.

The rearrangement links TRBV20-1 to TRBJ2-7; TRBD1 agrees at 10 bases. Sample: blood. The TCR sequence derives from a man older than 75 in good health. The CDR3 DNA reads as TGCAGTGCTAGAATTCCGGGACAGGGGTCCTACGAGCAGTACTTC. Translating it yields CSARIPGQGSYEQYF.